The 30 T cell receptor beta chains below all came from one sample that was sequenced in a study of CD8+ T cells in alopecia areata. RNA extraction and reverse transcription yielded cDNA as sequencing template. Assay used: immunoSEQ multiplex PCR; TCRdb lists only in-frame clones, some missing. This sample has 200,000 or so clones; about two fifths occur once, and the top ten carry roughly 0.45%. Treatment described: oral pan-JAK inhibitor, 5-10 mg twice daily. This sample comprised CD4+ T cells sorted from blood, obtained around week 34, from a patient treated with tofacitinib. These receptors were collected from a human donor with alopecia areata.

The gene calls are TRBV4-1 and TRBJ1-1, with D tentatively TRBD1 (6 bases). Trimming stripped 4 bases from V and 4 bases from J, with 13 bases between. This CDR3 is 14 amino acids long. Germline CDR1 is MGHRA and CDR2 is YSYEKL. The CDR3 DNA reads as TGCGCCAGCAGCCGGACAGTCCTGGCCACTGAAGCTTTCTTT. Protein sequence: CASSRTVLATEAFF.

The chain couples TRBV7-9 to TRBJ2-7, with D possibly being TRBD1 or TRBD2 (5 bases each). The V gene's germline CDR1 is SEHNR and CDR2 FQNEAQ (reference sequence). The length of the CDR3 is 13 residues. Trimming left V 4 bases short and J 7 bases short, with 14 bases between. The DNA for the CDR3 is TGTGCCAGCAGCTCCAAGGGACCGGCAGAGCAGTACTTC. Translated: CASSSKGPAEQYF.

The rearrangement joins TRBV6-5 to TRBJ2-7, with no clear D. The CDR3 is 13 residues long. V lost 2 bases and J lost 2, with 7 bases in between. Germline lookup yields CDR1 MNHEY and CDR2 SVGAGI. The CDR3 region has the DNA TGTGCCAGCAGTTACAGGGCTGCCTACGAGCAGTACTTC. It translates to CASSYRAAYEQYF.

This clone was found many times. The chain couples TRBV23-1 to TRBJ1-2; TRBD1 agrees at 7 bases. TRBV23-1 is an ORF, and what it does is uncertain. V gave up 4 bases and J gave up 8 bases; unmatched junction bases: 7. The CDR3 totals 13 residues. CDR3 sequence (DNA): TGCGCCAGCAGTCGAGACAGGGATGGAGGCTACACCTTC. This sequence encodes CASSRDRDGGYTF.

This chain joins TRBV9 and TRBJ1-5; D is unresolved. CDR3 length equals 14 residues. Germline V gene lookup returns CDR1 SGDLS and CDR2 YYNGEE. The V end lost 0 bases, the J end lost 0 bases, and 4 bases lay between the germline ends. The CDR3 region has the DNA TGTGCCAGCAGCGTAGAGATTAGCAATCAGCCCCAGCATTTT. Its translation is CASSVEISNQPQHF.

V gene TRBV18 combines with J gene TRBJ1-2, with 8 bases that match TRBD1. The CDR3 totals 15 residues. Germline values: CDR1 KGHSH, CDR2 LQKENI. The V and J ends lost 6 bases and 6 bases, in that order; junction bases with no gene match: 12. In nucleotides, the CDR3 is TGTGCCAGCTCCAGAGACAGGGGAGAGGTGGATGGCTACACCTTC. Translated, it gives CASSRDRGEVDGYTF.

This chain links TRBV5-1 with TRBJ2-7, with D perhaps matching TRBD1 (5 bases). V lost 1 base, J lost 2 bases, and 13 bases lay in between. Germline values: CDR1 SGHRS, CDR2 YFSETQ. The CDR3 is 15 amino acids. Here the CDR3 DNA reads TGCGCCAGCAGCTTGTTTGTAGGGGTTACCTACGAGCAGTACTTC. It encodes CASSLFVGVTYEQYF.

This chain uses TRBV5-1 with TRBJ2-3; D is undetermined. Germline assignment: CDR1 SGHRS and CDR2 YFSETQ. The CDR3 covers 12 residues. V was pared by 3 bases and J by 4 bases, with 6 bases between. The CDR3 DNA is TGCGCCAGCAGCTCCAGTCCAGATACGCAGTATTTT. Its protein is CASSSSPDTQYF.

V usage is TRBV4-1 and J usage is TRBJ1-4; D perhaps matches TRBD1 (6 bases). Germline values: CDR1 MGHRA, CDR2 YSYEKL. Trimming pared 4 bases from V and 8 bases from J, leaving 11 bases between. CDR3 size: 13 residues. CDR3 protein: CASSLGTSEKLFF. CDR3 coding DNA: TGCGCCAGCAGCCTCGGGACAAGCGAAAAACTGTTTTTT.

Only a few counts were recorded for this clone. V and J are TRBV27 and TRBJ2-6; 10 positions match TRBD1. CDR1 and CDR2 from the germline V gene are MNHEY and SMNVEV (reference sequence). This CDR3 has 16 amino acids. With V trimmed by 6 bases and J by 4 bases, 6 bases remained unmatched. The CDR3 here is CASRGQGRGGANVLTF. The CDR3 DNA reads as TGTGCCAGCAGGGGACAGGGGCGTGGAGGGGCCAACGTCCTGACTTTC.

This clone turned up a few times. This chain connects TRBV19 to TRBJ1-5, with 9 bases fitting TRBD1. Germline loops: CDR1 LNHDA, CDR2 SQIVND (reference sequence). J gave up 3 bases and V 5 bases, and 8 bases lay outside the gene matches. The CDR3 totals 16 residues. The CDR3 nucleotides are TGTGCCAGTAGTGTGGGACAGGGTTACGACAATCAGCCCCAGCATTTT. Translating gives CASSVGQGYDNQPQHF.

This clone was recorded a few times. The chain recombines TRBV2 with TRBJ1-2, with a possible D match to TRBD1 (5 bases). The CDR3 is 16 amino acids. Germline CDR1 SNHLY, CDR2 FYNNEI. Trimming took off 0 bases at V and 2 bases at J, with 13 bases between the two ends. The CDR3 nucleotides are TGTGCCAGCAGTGAAGCGCGGGGGAATACAAACTATGGCTACACCTTC. Translating it yields CASSEARGNTNYGYTF.

This clone was counted between two and nine times. This rearrangement joins TRBV29-1 to TRBJ1-1, with D hard to call. The CDR3 has 14 amino acids. Germline CDR1 is SQVTM and CDR2 is ANQGSEA. Trimming took off 5 bases at V and 0 bases at J, with 13 bases between the two ends. CDR3 amino acids: CSVFLSTMNTEAFF. The CDR3 nucleotides are TGCAGCGTTTTCCTGAGCACCATGAACACTGAAGCTTTCTTT.

This clone was counted only a few times. The chain recombines TRBV30 with TRBJ2-1; D remains unclear. V lost 2 bases and J 3 bases, leaving 2 bases between the germline ends. The germline V gene encodes CDR1 GTSNPN and CDR2 SVGIG (reference sequence). The CDR3 has 11 residues. CDR3 region: CAWSFYNEQFF. CDR3 coding DNA: TGTGCCTGGAGTTTCTACAATGAGCAGTTCTTC.

The chain has TRBV29-1 and TRBJ2-1; maybe TRBD2 (5 bases). Germline V gives CDR1 SQVTM, CDR2 ANQGSEA. V lost 3 bases, J lost 6 bases, and 12 bases lay in between. The CDR3 has 13 amino acids. CDR3 sequence reads: CSVEVGASNEQFF. The CDR3, as DNA: TGCAGCGTTGAGGTGGGAGCAAGCAATGAGCAGTTCTTC.

This clone was seen only a few times. The chain has TRBV19 and TRBJ2-4, with a weak D call TRBD1 (7 bases). Trimming shortened V by 5 bases and J by 8 bases, and 22 bases separated the two germline ends. The CDR3 has 16 residues. Germline V gene data show CDR1 as LNHDA and CDR2 as SQIVND (reference sequence). The CDR3 DNA reads as TGTGCCAGTAGTCCGTGGACAGGAGGGAGCAAGGACATTCAGTACTTC. Its translation: CASSPWTGGSKDIQYF.

Only a few counts were recorded for this clone. The V call is TRBV11-2, the J call TRBJ2-1, with 7 bases identical to TRBD2. Per germline, CDR1 SGHAT and CDR2 FQNNGV. V was pared by 4 bases and J by 2 bases, with 5 bases of the junction left unmatched. The CDR3 loop spans 15 amino acids. CDR3 sequence (DNA): TGTGCCAGCAGCTCGACACGGGGGGCCTACAATGAGCAGTTCTTC. Protein product: CASSSTRGAYNEQFF.

This clone appeared a few times. The V and J genes are TRBV2 and TRBJ2-2; tentative D call: TRBD2 (5 bases). The CDR3 consists of 13 residues. V shed 3 bases and J shed 6 bases, with 8 bases lying between them. Germline CDR1 is SNHLY and CDR2 is FYNNEI. The CDR3 DNA reads as TGTGCCAGCAGTGAGGGCGGGTCCGGGGAGCTGTTTTTT. Its translation is CASSEGGSGELFF.

V and J are TRBV9 and TRBJ1-5; D may be TRBD1 (6 bases). V lost 2 bases and J 7 bases, leaving 13 bases between the germline ends. The CDR3 has 14 amino acids. Germline-derived CDR1 and CDR2 are SGDLS and YYNGEE. CDR3 amino acids: CASSVDSVNQPQHF. CDR3 coding DNA: TGTGCCAGCAGCGTGGACAGTGTTAACCAGCCCCAGCATTTT. Full variable domain (missing parts from reference TRBV9 and TRBJ1-5): DSGVTQTPKHLITATGQRVTLRCSPRSGDLSVYWYQQSLDQGLQFLIQYYNGEERAKGNILERFSAQQFPDLHSELNLSSLELGDSALYFCASSVDSVNQPQHFGDGTRLSIL.

The V and J genes are TRBV29-1 and TRBJ1-2; perhaps TRBD1 as D (5 bases). V gave up 3 bases and J gave up 8 bases, with 13 bases separating them. The CDR3 is 12 residues long. Germline V gene sequence: CDR1 SQVTM, CDR2 ANQGSEA. CDR3 nucleotide sequence: TGCAGCGTTGATGCAATCAGGGACGGCTACACCTTC. Its translation: CSVDAIRDGYTF.

The chain uses TRBV6-5 and TRBJ2-4; D ambiguous. CDR3 length: 15 amino acids. Trimming cost V 4 bases and J 6 bases, with 16 bases left between them. Germline CDR1 and CDR2: MNHEY and SVGAGI. The CDR3 protein is CASSWGRASTNIQYF. In DNA, the CDR3 is TGTGCCAGCAGTTGGGGAAGGGCCTCTACAAACATTCAGTACTTC.

This clone was seen once. At one end, the junction sequence differs from germline, possibly due to a read error. The rearrangement joins TRBV13 to TRBJ2-3, with 13 bases aligning to TRBD2. CDR3 length equals 18 residues. CDR1 is PRHDT, CDR2 FYEKMQ, per germline (reference sequence). The DNA of the CDR3 is TGTGCCAGCAGCCTAGGGACTAGCGGGAAGGGGTCCACAGATACGCAGTATTTT. Protein product: CASSLGTSGKGSTDTQYF.

V gene TRBV9 combines with J gene TRBJ2-3, with 14 bases that match TRBD2. From germline, CDR1 is SGDLS and CDR2 YYNGEE. The CDR3 covers 18 residues. With 0 bases clipped from V and 1 base from J, the junction kept 4 bases outside the gene matches. CDR3 sequence reads: CASSVGLAGGQGTDTQYF. CDR3 DNA: TGTGCCAGCAGCGTAGGACTAGCGGGAGGGCAGGGCACAGATACGCAGTATTTT.

V is TRBV15 and J is TRBJ1-6; 8 positions agree with TRBD1. Germline V CDR1 and CDR2: LNHNV, YYDKDF (reference sequence). The CDR3 is 15 residues long. J lost 5 bases, V lost 2 bases, and 2 bases had no gene match. The CDR3 here is CATSRRTGNNSPLHF. CDR3 sequence (DNA): TGTGCCACCAGCAGAAGGACAGGGAATAATTCACCCCTCCACTTT.

V and J are TRBV25-1 and TRBJ1-4, with 8 bases fitting TRBD1. Germline trimming cut 4 bases from V and 0 bases from J; bases unmatched to any gene: 10. In germline, CDR1 is MGHDK, CDR2 SYGVNS. CDR3 length: 18 residues. CDR3 coding DNA: TGTGCCAGCAGTGGAAGGACAGGGCCGAGTGCAACTAATGAAAAACTGTTTTTT. This translates into CASSGRTGPSATNEKLFF.

This clone was observed a few times. The chain uses TRBV2 and TRBJ2-2; D is unclear. V was shortened by 6 bases and J by 0 bases, with 11 bases between the two germline ends. Germline CDR1 and CDR2: SNHLY and FYNNEI. The CDR3 spans 15 residues. The CDR3 loop is CASSKAYSNTGELFF. CDR3 sequence (DNA): TGTGCCAGCAGCAAGGCTTATTCGAACACCGGGGAGCTGTTTTTT.

The chain links TRBV5-1 to TRBJ2-3; D gene uncertain. This CDR3 has 12 residues. V was clipped by 4 bases and J by 6 bases, with 9 bases between them. CDR1 and CDR2 from the germline V gene are SGHRS and YFSETQ. DNA for the CDR3: TGCGCCAGCAGCCCCCCAACGGATACGCAGTATTTT. It encodes CASSPPTDTQYF. Supplemented by reference TRBV5-1 and TRBJ2-3, the full variable domain reads KAGVTQTPRYLIKTRGQQVTLSCSPISGHRSVSWYQQTPGQGLQFLFEYFSETQRNKGNFPGRFSGRQFSNSRSEMNVSTLELGDSALYLCASSPPTDTQYFGPGTRLTVL.

This clone was seen only once. The rearrangement joins TRBV9 to TRBJ2-3; the match to TRBD2 covers 11 bases. J lost 3 bases, V lost 0 bases, and 3 bases had no gene match. The CDR3 has 16 residues. CDR1 is SGDLS, CDR2 YYNGEE, per germline. CDR3 bases: TGTGCCAGCAGCGTAGACGGGACTAGCGGAACAGATACGCAGTATTTT. It codes for CASSVDGTSGTDTQYF.

The V gene is TRBV7-9, the J gene TRBJ1-1; D unclear. This CDR3 region has 14 residues. CDR1 SEHNR and CDR2 FQNEAQ come from the germline V gene (reference sequence). V was trimmed by 1 base and J by 4 bases, leaving 10 bases between them. CDR3 sequence (DNA): TGTGCCAGCAGCTTAGTAGGGATTCGCACTGAAGCTTTCTTT. Translation: CASSLVGIRTEAFF.

CDR3 region: CASSYQGEQYF. CDR3 sequence (DNA): TGTGCCAGCAGTTACCAAGGCGAGCAGTACTTC. The chain is built from TRBV6-5 and TRBJ2-7; D is undetermined. Germline V gene lookup returns CDR1 MNHEY and CDR2 SVGAGI. V was clipped by 2 bases and J by 6 bases, with 5 bases between them. The CDR3 spans 11 residues.